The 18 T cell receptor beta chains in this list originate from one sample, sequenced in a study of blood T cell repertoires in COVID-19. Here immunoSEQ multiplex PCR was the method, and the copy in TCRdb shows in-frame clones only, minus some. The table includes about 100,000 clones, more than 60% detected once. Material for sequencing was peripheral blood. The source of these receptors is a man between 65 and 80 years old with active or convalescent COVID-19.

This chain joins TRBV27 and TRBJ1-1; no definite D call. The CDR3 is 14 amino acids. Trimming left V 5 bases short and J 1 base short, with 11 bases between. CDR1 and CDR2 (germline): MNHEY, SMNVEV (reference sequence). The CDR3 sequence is CASSRTLKNTEAFF. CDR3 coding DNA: TGTGCCAGCAGTCGAACTCTTAAGAACACTGAAGCTTTCTTT.

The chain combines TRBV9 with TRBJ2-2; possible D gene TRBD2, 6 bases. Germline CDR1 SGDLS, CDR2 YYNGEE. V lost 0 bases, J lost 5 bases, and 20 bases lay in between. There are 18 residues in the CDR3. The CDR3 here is CASSVAAGQRAITGELFF. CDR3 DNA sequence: TGTGCCAGCAGCGTAGCTGCCGGTCAGCGGGCGATTACCGGGGAGCTGTTTTTT.

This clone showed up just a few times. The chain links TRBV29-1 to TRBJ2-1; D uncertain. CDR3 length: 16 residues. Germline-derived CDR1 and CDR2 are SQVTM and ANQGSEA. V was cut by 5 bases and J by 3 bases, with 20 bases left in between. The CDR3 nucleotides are TGCAGCGTTACGACCATAGATGGCCAGGACTACAATGAGCAGTTCTTC. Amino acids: CSVTTIDGQDYNEQFF.

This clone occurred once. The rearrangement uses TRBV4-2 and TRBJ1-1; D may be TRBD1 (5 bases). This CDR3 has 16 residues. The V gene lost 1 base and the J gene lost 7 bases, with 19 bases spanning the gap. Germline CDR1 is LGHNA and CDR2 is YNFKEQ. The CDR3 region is CASSQVGGTANYEAFF. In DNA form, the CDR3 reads TGTGCCAGCAGCCAAGTGGGGGGGACGGCAAATTATGAAGCTTTCTTT.

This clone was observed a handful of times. The CDR3 loop reads CASSLQGSTEAFF. The CDR3, as DNA: TGTGCCAGCAGCTTACAGGGGAGCACTGAAGCTTTCTTT. The chain combines TRBV7-3 with TRBJ1-1; possibly TRBD1 for D (6 bases). The V gene's germline CDR1 is SGHTA and CDR2 FQGTGA. The CDR3 has 13 residues. V dropped 2 bases and J dropped 4 bases, with 8 bases sitting between them.

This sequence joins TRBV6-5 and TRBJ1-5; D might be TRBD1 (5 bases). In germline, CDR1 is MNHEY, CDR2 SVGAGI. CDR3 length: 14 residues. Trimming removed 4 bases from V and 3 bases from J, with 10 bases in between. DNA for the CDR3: TGTGCCAGCAGTTTGACGACAGTCAATCAGCCCCAGCATTTT. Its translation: CASSLTTVNQPQHF.

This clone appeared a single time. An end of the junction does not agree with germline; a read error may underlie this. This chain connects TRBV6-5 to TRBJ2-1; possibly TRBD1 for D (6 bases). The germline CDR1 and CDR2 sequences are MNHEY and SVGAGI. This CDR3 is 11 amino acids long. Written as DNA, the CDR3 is TGTGCCAGCAGCGAGGGGGACCCTATTATCTTC. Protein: CASSEGDPIIF.

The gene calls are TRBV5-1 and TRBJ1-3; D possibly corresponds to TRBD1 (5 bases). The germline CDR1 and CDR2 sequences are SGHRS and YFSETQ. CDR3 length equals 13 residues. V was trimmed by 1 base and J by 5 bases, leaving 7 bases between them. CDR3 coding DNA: TGCGCCAGCAGCTTGCAGGGAAGAAACACCATATATTTT. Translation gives CASSLQGRNTIYF.

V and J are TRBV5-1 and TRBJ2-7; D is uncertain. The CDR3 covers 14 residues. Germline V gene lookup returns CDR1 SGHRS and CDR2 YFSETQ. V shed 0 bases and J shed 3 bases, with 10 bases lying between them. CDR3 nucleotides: TGCGCCAGCAGCTTGGAGGTGTCTAGCTACGAGCAGTACTTC. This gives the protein CASSLEVSSYEQYF.

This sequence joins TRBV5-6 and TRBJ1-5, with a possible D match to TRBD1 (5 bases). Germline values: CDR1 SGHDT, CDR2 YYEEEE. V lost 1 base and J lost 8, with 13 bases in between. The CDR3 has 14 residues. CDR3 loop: CASSLRGIREPQHF. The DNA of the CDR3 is TGTGCCAGCAGCTTGCGGGGGATAAGGGAGCCCCAGCATTTT.

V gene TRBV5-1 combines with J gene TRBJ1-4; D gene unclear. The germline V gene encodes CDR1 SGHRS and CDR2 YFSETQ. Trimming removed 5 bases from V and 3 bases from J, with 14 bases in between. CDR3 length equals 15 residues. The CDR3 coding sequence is TGCGCCAGCAGGGAAACCGGCCTAGCTAATGAAAAACTGTTTTTT. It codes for CASRETGLANEKLFF.

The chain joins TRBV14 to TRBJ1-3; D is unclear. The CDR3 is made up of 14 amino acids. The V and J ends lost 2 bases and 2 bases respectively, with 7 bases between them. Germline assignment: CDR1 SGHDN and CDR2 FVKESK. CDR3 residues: CASSQQLTGNTIYF. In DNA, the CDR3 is TGTGCCAGCAGCCAACAACTTACTGGAAACACCATATATTTT.

As DNA, the CDR3 is TGCGCCAGCAGCTTGCGGGACAACTACGAGCAGTACTTC. Amino acids: CASSLRDNYEQYF. The V call is TRBV5-1, the J call TRBJ2-7; weak D call: TRBD1 (6 bases). Germline assignment: CDR1 SGHRS and CDR2 YFSETQ. Trimming took 1 base from V and 3 from J, leaving 8 bases between them. The CDR3 runs 13 residues.

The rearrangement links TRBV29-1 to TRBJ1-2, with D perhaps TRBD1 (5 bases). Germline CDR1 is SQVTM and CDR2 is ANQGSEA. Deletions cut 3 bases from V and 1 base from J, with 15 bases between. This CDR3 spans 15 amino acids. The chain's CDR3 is CSVERVRGGNYGYTF. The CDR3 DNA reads TGCAGCGTTGAGAGAGTACGGGGGGGTAACTATGGCTACACCTTC.

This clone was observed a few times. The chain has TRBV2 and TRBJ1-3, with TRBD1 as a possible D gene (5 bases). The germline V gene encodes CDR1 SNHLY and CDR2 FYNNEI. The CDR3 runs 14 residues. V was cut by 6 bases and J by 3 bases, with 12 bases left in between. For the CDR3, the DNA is TGTGCCAGCAGGACGGGGGGAAGTGGAAACACCATATATTTT. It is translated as CASRTGGSGNTIYF. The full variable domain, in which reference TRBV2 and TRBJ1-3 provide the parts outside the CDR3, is EPEVTQTPSHQVTQMGQEVILRCVPISNHLYFYWYRQILGQKVEFLVSFYNNEISEKSEIFDDQFSVERPDGSNFTLKIRSTKLEDSAMYFCASRTGGSGNTIYFGEGSWLTVV.

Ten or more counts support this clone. The CDR3 DNA reads TGTGCCAGCAGTCCCTCGACTAGCGGGAGGCTCGAGCAGTACTTC. This codes for CASSPSTSGRLEQYF. The J gene is TRBJ2-7, the V gene TRBV27, with TRBD2 matching over 13 bases. The V gene end was trimmed by 5 bases and the J gene end by 6 bases; junction bases not matched to a gene: 7. Germline loops: CDR1 MNHEY, CDR2 SMNVEV (reference sequence). The CDR3 is 15 amino acids.

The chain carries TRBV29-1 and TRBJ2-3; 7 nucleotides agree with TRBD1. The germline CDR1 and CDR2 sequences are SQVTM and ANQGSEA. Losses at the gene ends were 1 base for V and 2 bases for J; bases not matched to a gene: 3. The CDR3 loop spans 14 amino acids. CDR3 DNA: TGCAGCGTTGAAGGGACAGGATTCACAGATACGCAGTATTTT. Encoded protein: CSVEGTGFTDTQYF.

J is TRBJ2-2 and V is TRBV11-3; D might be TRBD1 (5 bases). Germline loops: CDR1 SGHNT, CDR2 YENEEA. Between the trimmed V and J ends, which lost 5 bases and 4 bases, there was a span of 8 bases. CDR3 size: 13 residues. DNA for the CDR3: TGTGCCAGCAGCCACACAGGCACCGGGGAGCTGTTTTTT. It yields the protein CASSHTGTGELFF. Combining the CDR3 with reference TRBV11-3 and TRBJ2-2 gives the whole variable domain EAGVVQSPRYKIIEKKQPVAFWCNPISGHNTLYWYLQNLGQGPELLIRYENEEAVDDSQLPKDRFSAERLKGVDSTLKIQPAELGDSAVYLCASSHTGTGELFFGEGSRLTVL.